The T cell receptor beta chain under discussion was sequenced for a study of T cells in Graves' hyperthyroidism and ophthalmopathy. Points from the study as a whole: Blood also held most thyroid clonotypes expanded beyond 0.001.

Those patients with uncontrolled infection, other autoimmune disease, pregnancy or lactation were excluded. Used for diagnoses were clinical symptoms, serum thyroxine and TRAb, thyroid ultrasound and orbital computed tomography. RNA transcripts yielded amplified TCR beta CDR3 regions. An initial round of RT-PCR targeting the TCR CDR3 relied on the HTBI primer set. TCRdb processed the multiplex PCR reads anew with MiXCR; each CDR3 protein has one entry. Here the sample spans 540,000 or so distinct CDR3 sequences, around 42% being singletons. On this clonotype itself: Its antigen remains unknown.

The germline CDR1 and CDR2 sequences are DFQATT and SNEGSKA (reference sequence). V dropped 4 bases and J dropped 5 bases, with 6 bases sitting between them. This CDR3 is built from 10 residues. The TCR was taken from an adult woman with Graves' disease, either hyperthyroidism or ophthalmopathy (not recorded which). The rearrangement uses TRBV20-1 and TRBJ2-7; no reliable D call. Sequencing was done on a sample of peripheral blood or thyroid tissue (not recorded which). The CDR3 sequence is CSATLHEQYF. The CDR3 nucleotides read TGCAGTGCTACCCTACACGAGCAGTACTTC.